This T cell receptor (beta chain) was recorded in a study of identical twins. The V gene's germline CDR1 is DFQATT and CDR2 SNEGSKA (reference sequence). The CDR3 covers 13 residues. Trimming took 6 bases from V and 2 from J, leaving 12 bases between them. TCRdb redid the calling of the 5' RACE reads with MiXCR, one entry per CDR3 protein. The data hold about 790,000 distinct CDR3 sequences, with about 20% observed a single time. The same data also contributed to another study, on T cells expressing NK-cell markers.

The specimen was PBMCs. This chain links TRBV20-1 with TRBJ2-3, with D perhaps given as TRBD1 or TRBD2 (5 bases each). This clonotype was obtained from a woman between 18 and 30 years old in good health. The CDR3 sequence is CSAPGRITDTQYF. The CDR3 DNA sequence: TGCAGTGCCCCGGGACGGATCACAGATACGCAGTATTTT.